This T cell receptor (beta chain) was retrieved from a study of tissue T cells after allogeneic stem cell transplantation. At the level of the study: Graft-versus-host disease patients received grafts, four unmodified and three CD34-selected to deplete T cells. Where cell numbers permitted, CD3+ T cells were sorted from preserved blood and marrow.

This table comes from immunoSEQ multiplex PCR, and its TCRdb copy is limited to in-frame clones, with some not included. This table has about 28,000 clones, roughly 85% appearing once. Only a few counts were recorded for this clone. Antigen specificity is unknown. Study-wide results and limits: TCR repertoires tracked anatomic similarity, regardless of disease or transplant status.

From germline, CDR1 is WNHNN and CDR2 SYGVQD (reference sequence). This CDR3 is 15 amino acids long. Losses at the gene ends were 7 bases for V and 2 bases for J; bases not matched to a gene: 8. Sequenced material: blood, taken before transplantation. The chain recombines TRBV10-1 with TRBJ2-5, with 9 bases lining up with TRBD1. The sequence derives from a woman aged 18 to 55 who later had graft-versus-host disease after an allogeneic stem cell transplant. The CDR3 loop reads CASTHRGLPQETQYF. CDR3 bases: TGCGCCAGCACTCACAGGGGGCTCCCACAAGAGACCCAGTACTTC.